Listed here is a single TCR beta chain. This sample was taken from a study of blood T cells in healthy people across ages. Germline assignment: CDR1 SGHTA and CDR2 FQGNSA. The CDR3 runs 14 residues. The ends lost 0 bases at V and 7 bases at J; junction bases unmatched: 4. Sample-barcoded 5' priming and a J-beta primer mix drove a second PCR of 7 to 11 cycles. One entry per CDR3 protein results from TCRdb running MiXCR on the 5' RACE reads. In the table there are 550,000 to 700,000 distinct CDR3 sequences, 27% of which are singletons. The clonotype was recovered from a woman aged 70-85 years in good health. Input material: blood. V is TRBV7-2 and J is TRBJ1-2, with 8 positions matching TRBD1. CDR3 nucleotide sequence: TGTGCCAGCAGCTTAGCTGGGACAGGAATTGGCTACACCTTC. It is translated as CASSLAGTGIGYTF.